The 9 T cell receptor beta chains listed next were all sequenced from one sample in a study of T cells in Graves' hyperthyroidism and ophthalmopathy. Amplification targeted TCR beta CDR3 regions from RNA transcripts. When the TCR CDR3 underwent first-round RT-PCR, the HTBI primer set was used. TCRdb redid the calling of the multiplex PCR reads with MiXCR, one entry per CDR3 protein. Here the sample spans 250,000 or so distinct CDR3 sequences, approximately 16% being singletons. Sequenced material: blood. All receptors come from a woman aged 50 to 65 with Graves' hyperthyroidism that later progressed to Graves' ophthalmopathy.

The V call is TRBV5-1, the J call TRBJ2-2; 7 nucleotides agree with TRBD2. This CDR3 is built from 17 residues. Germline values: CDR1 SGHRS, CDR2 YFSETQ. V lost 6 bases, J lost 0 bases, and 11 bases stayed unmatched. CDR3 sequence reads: CASKTSGGATNTGELFF. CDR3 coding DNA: TGCGCCAGCAAAACTTCGGGAGGCGCCACGAACACCGGGGAGCTGTTTTTT.

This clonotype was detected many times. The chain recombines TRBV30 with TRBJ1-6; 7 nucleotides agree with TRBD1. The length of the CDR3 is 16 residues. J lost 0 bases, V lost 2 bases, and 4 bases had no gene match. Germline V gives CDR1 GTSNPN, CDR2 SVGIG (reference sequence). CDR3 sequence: CAWSSDRSSYNSPLHF. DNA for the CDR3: TGTGCCTGGAGTTCGGACAGGAGCTCCTATAATTCACCCCTCCACTTT.

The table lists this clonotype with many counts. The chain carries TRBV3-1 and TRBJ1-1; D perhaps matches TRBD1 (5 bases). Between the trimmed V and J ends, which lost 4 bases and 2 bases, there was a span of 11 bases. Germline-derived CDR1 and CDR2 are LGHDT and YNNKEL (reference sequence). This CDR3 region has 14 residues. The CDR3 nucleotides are TGTGCCAGCAGCCCCTCAGACAGAAACACTGAAGCTTTCTTT. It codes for CASSPSDRNTEAFF. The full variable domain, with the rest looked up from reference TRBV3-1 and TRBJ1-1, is DTAVSQTPKYLVTQMGNDKSIKCEQNLGHDTMYWYKQDSKKFLKIMFSYNNKELIINETVPNRFSPKSPDKAHLNLHINSLELGDSAVYFCASSPSDRNTEAFFGQGTRLTVV.

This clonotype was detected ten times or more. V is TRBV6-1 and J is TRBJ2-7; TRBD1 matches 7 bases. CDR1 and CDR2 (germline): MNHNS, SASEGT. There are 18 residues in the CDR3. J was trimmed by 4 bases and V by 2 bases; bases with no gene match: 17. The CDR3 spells CASSESHSRTGLVYEQYF. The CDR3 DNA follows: TGTGCCAGCAGTGAATCACACAGCCGGACAGGCCTTGTTTACGAGCAGTACTTC.

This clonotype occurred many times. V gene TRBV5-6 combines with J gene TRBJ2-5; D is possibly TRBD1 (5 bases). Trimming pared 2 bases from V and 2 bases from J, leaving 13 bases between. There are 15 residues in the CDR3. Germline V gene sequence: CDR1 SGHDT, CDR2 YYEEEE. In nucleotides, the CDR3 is TGTGCCAGCAGCTTTCGAGAGACAGAGCAAGAGACCCAGTACTTC. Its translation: CASSFRETEQETQYF. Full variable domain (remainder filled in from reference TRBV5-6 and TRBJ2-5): DAGVTQSPTHLIKTRGQQVTLRCSPKSGHDTVSWYQQALGQGPQFIFQYYEEEERQRGNFPDRFSGHQFPNYSSELNVNALLLGDSALYLCASSFRETEQETQYFGPGTRLLVL.

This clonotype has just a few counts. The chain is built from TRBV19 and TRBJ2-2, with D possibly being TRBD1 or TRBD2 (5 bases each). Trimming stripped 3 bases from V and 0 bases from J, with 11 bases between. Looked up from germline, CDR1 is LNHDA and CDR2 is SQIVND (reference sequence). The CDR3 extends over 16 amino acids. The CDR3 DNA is TGTGCCAGTAGTATGAGGGGCCAGCCGAACACCGGGGAGCTGTTTTTT. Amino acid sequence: CASSMRGQPNTGELFF.

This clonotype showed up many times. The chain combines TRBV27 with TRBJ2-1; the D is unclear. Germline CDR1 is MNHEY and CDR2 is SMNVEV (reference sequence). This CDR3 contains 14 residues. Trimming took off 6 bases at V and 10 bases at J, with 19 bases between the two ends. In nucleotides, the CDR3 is TGTGCCAGCAGGGAGATCTCTAGGATGGACGAGCAGTTCTTC. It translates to CASREISRMDEQFF.

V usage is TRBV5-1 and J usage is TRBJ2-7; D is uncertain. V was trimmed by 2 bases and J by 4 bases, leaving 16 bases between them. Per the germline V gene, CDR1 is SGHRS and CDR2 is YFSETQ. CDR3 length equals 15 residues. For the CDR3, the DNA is TGCGCCAGCAGCTTTTTGTACGGGTCGATATACGAGCAGTACTTC. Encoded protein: CASSFLYGSIYEQYF.

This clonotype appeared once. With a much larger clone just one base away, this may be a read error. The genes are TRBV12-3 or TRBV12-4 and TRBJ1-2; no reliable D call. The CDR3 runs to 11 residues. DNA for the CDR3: TGTACCAGCACCCCGAGCGGCCACTACACCTTC. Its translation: CTSTPSGHYTF.